A selection of T cell receptor beta chains follows, all from one sample in a study of blood T cells in healthy people across ages. TCRdb reprocessed the 5' RACE reads via MiXCR and lists one record per CDR3 protein. The profile covers around 990,000 distinct CDR3 sequences, with less than 45% appearing a single time and about an eighth taken by the ten largest. Sequencing was carried out using blood. The receptors originated from a man younger than 35 in good health. Both conserved end residues are part of each CDR3. Fields, in order: CDR3 length, V gene, D gene, J gene, clone size, CDR3 DNA, CDR3 protein. The D gene is left open where the match is weak. A clone size is listed for some rows: how often the clone was seen (once, few, many), or a class if it is expanded.

15	TRBV6-2/TRBV6-3	.	TRBJ2-7	few	TGTGCCAGCAGTAATGGACTTCTGGGGACCTACGAGCAGTACTTC	CASSNGLLGTYEQYF
16	TRBV20-1	.	TRBJ1-2	few	TGCAGTGCTCCCCCTGTACCCGACTCTCAAAACTATGGCTACACCTTC	CSAPPVPDSQNYGYTF
15	TRBV12-3/TRBV12-4	.	TRBJ2-1	few	TGTGCCAGCAGTGGTCCTCACCACTCCTACAATGAGCAGTTCTTC	CASSGPHHSYNEQFF
14	TRBV4-3	.	TRBJ2-7	.	TGCGCCAGCAGCCAAGTCGCAGTTTACAATGAGCAGTACTTC	CASSQVAVYNEQYF
15	TRBV6-1	.	TRBJ1-2	.	TGTGCCAGCAGTGTTGAGAGGGATGGTGACTATGGCTACACCTTC	CASSVERDGDYGYTF
12	TRBV6-6	.	TRBJ1-6	.	TGTGCCAGCAGTTACCTGGGTTCACCCCTCCACTTT	CASSYLGSPLHF
17	TRBV20-1	.	TRBJ1-5	few	TGCAGTGCTAGACGGGGGGCAGGGCGTGGGGTTGGTCAGCCCCAGCATTTT	CSARRGAGRGVGQPQHF
14	TRBV12-5	.	TRBJ2-3	few	TGTGCTAGTGGTTTGGTCGCAGCAACAGATACGCAGTATTTT	CASGLVAATDTQYF
15	TRBV6-2/TRBV6-3	.	TRBJ1-5	.	TGTGCCAGCACCGACGACAGATCCCCTCTGGAGACGTGGCATTTT	CASTDDRSPLETWHF
15	TRBV5-5	.	TRBJ2-1	.	TGTGCCAGCAGCCCTTATAAGGCAAAGTACAATGAGCAGTTCTTC	CASSPYKAKYNEQFF
14	TRBV6-6	TRBD1	TRBJ1-6	.	TGTGCCAGCACCCCACAGGGGAATAATTCACCCCTCCACTTT	CASTPQGNNSPLHF
14	TRBV12-3/TRBV12-4	.	TRBJ1-5	.	TGTGCCGGCAGCCTTAGACAGAGCAATCAGCCCCAGCATTTT	CAGSLRQSNQPQHF
15	TRBV9	.	TRBJ1-6	.	TGTGCCAGCAGCGTAGAGGGACGGCGAAATTCACCCCTCCACTTT	CASSVEGRRNSPLHF
12	TRBV27	.	TRBJ2-3	many	TGTGCCAGCAGTATAAACACAGATACGCAGTATTTT	CASSINTDTQYF
15	TRBV25-1	TRBD2	TRBJ2-5	few	TGTGCCAGCAGTCCTCTAGCGGGGGGTACGGAGACCCAGTACTTC	CASSPLAGGTETQYF
13	TRBV29-1	.	TRBJ1-1	.	TGCAGCGTGAAGGGACGGCTGAACACTGAAGCTTTCTTT	CSVKGRLNTEAFF
13	TRBV4-3	TRBD1	TRBJ2-3	.	TGCGCCAGCGGACCGGGACAGCCGGGTACGCAGTATTTT	CASGPGQPGTQYF
14	TRBV28	.	TRBJ2-7	.	TGTGCCAGCAGTCCAACCGGGAGCACCTACGAGCAGTACTTC	CASSPTGSTYEQYF
14	TRBV12-5	.	TRBJ2-1	.	TGTGCTAGTGCCGTGAATCGAGGGGGCAATGAGCAGTTCTTC	CASAVNRGGNEQFF
14	TRBV7-6	TRBD1	TRBJ1-6	.	TGTGCCAGCAGCGTGGGGCAGGGGGATTCACCCCTCCACTTT	CASSVGQGDSPLHF
16	TRBV12-5	.	TRBJ2-3	.	TGTGCTAGTGGTTTCGGACCGACCTCTGGCACAGATACGCAGTATTTT	CASGFGPTSGTDTQYF
16	TRBV20-1	TRBD1	TRBJ1-2	.	TGCAGTGCTAGAGATCCCAGACCTGACAGGGCTTATGGCTACACCTTC	CSARDPRPDRAYGYTF
15	TRBV6-2/TRBV6-3	TRBD1	TRBJ2-4	few	TGTGCCAGCAGTTACGCCCGGGACAGGGGCTACATTCAGTACTTC	CASSYARDRGYIQYF
13	TRBV9	TRBD1	TRBJ2-1	few	TGTGCCAGCAGCGAGCCCCCGGGACAGGGGCTGTTCTTC	CASSEPPGQGLFF
17	TRBV12-3/TRBV12-4	TRBD1	TRBJ2-1	few	TGTGCCAGCAGTCTCTACAGGGGGGCAGACTCGCGCCATGAGCAGTTCTTC	CASSLYRGADSRHEQFF
16	TRBV20-1	.	TRBJ1-5	.	TGCAGTGCCAAGGTCCCGGGGCTGGTTTCCAATCAGCCCCAGCATTTT	CSAKVPGLVSNQPQHF
12	TRBV5-6	.	TRBJ1-2	.	TGTGCCAGCAGCTTGAGGATGGGGGTCTACACCTTC	CASSLRMGVYTF
16	TRBV4-2	.	TRBJ2-1	.	TGTGCCAGCAGCCAAGATTTAAAGGGGGCGGGGAATGAGCAGTTCTTC	CASSQDLKGAGNEQFF
14	TRBV6-2/TRBV6-3	.	TRBJ1-3	.	TGTGCCAGCAGTTACGCGGGATCTGGAAACACCATATATTTT	CASSYAGSGNTIYF
16	TRBV29-1	TRBD1	TRBJ1-2	few	TGCAGCGTTGGCCAGTCCCTTCATAACAGGGGGGGCGGCTACACCTTC	CSVGQSLHNRGGGYTF
13	TRBV20-1	.	TRBJ1-1	many	TGCAGTGCTAGAGATTTGGAGGGGCGCATCGCTTTCTTT	CSARDLEGRIAFF
14	TRBV5-1	.	TRBJ2-1	few	TGCGCCAGCAGCTTCCAGCTAGCTGACAATGAGCAGTTCTTC	CASSFQLADNEQFF
13	TRBV2	.	TRBJ2-7	few	TGTGCCAGCAATTACCTTCCATCCTACGAGCAGTACTTC	CASNYLPSYEQYF
17	TRBV6-2/TRBV6-3	TRBD1	TRBJ1-1	.	TGTGCCAGCAGTTCCCCTAGACAGGGACTGGTGAACACTGAAGCTTTCTTT	CASSSPRQGLVNTEAFF
15	TRBV7-9	TRBD1	TRBJ1-4	few	TGTGCCAGCAGCTTACACGGGACAGCTGATGAAAAACTGTTTTTT	CASSLHGTADEKLFF
17	TRBV6-2/TRBV6-3	.	TRBJ2-7	.	TGTGCCAGCAGTAAACCTTCCGGGACAAGTTTTTCCTACGAGCAGTACTTC	CASSKPSGTSFSYEQYF
12	TRBV20-1	.	TRBJ1-2	few	TGCAGTGCTAGAGGGCAGAGTGGCGGCTACACCTTC	CSARGQSGGYTF
15	TRBV9	TRBD2	TRBJ2-1	.	TGTGCCAGCAGCGACGTGGCTAGCGGGTACAATGAGCAGTTCTTC	CASSDVASGYNEQFF
14	TRBV29-1	TRBD1	TRBJ1-1	.	TGCAGCGTTGAAGTCAGGGGGCGGAGGACTGAAGCTTTCTTT	CSVEVRGRRTEAFF
14	TRBV12-3/TRBV12-4	.	TRBJ2-7	few	TGTGCCAGCAGTTTTATGGCAGCATCCTACGAGCAGTACTTC	CASSFMAASYEQYF
18	TRBV4-2	TRBD1	TRBJ2-1	.	TGTGCCAGCAGCCAAGATGTTTTGAGCTGGACAGGTGTCGGCCTTCCGTTCTTC	CASSQDVLSWTGVGLPFF
16	TRBV7-9	TRBD1	TRBJ2-5	few	TGTGCCAGCAGCTTGGACGGGACAGTCATTCAAGAGACCCAGTACTTC	CASSLDGTVIQETQYF
15	TRBV7-8	.	TRBJ2-7	few	TGTGCCAGCAGTCCAAGACAGGACCCTACCTACGAGCAGTACTTC	CASSPRQDPTYEQYF
16	TRBV6-1	.	TRBJ1-1	.	TGTGCCAGCACCGGGGGCCCCATGGGCCAGGACACTGAAGCTTTCTTT	CASTGGPMGQDTEAFF
13	TRBV11-2	TRBD2	TRBJ2-3	.	TGTGCCAGCAGCGCGGGACTAGCAGATACGCAGTATTTT	CASSAGLADTQYF
14	TRBV7-9	.	TRBJ1-1	.	TGTGCCAGCAGCCACAGAGTGTCAAATCCTGAAGCTTTCTTT	CASSHRVSNPEAFF
15	TRBV4-1	TRBD1	TRBJ1-4	.	TGCGCCAGCAGACTGACAGGGTTGTCTAATGAAAAACTGTTTTTT	CASRLTGLSNEKLFF
15	TRBV20-1	TRBD1	TRBJ2-2	few	TGCAGTGCCCGCCCCGGGACAGCGAACACCGGGGAGCTGTTTTTT	CSARPGTANTGELFF
16	TRBV6-5	.	TRBJ1-1	.	TGTGCCAGCAGTTACGAGACAGTCCCCTTGAACACTGAAGCTTTCTTT	CASSYETVPLNTEAFF
14	TRBV20-1	TRBD1	TRBJ1-4	few	TGCAGTGCTAAGGACAGGGAGAGGGAGGAAAAACTGTTTTTT	CSAKDREREEKLFF
13	TRBV20-1	.	TRBJ1-6	.	TGCAGTGCTAGAGCGATCGAAAACTCACCCCTCCACTTT	CSARAIENSPLHF
13	TRBV7-2	.	TRBJ2-7	.	TGTGCCAGCAGCGTCGGACAGCCCTACGAGCAGTACTTC	CASSVGQPYEQYF
13	TRBV4-2	.	TRBJ1-5	.	TGTGCCAGCAGCCAGGCCCCCGATCAGCCCCAGCATTTT	CASSQAPDQPQHF
12	TRBV3-1	.	TRBJ1-1	many	TGTGCCAGCAGCGATCGGAGCACTGAAGCTTTCTTT	CASSDRSTEAFF
15	TRBV7-2	.	TRBJ1-1	.	TGTGCCAGCAGCCAACTGGGGGTACCGAACACTGAAGCTTTCTTT	CASSQLGVPNTEAFF
13	TRBV7-2	.	TRBJ2-4	few	TGTGCCAGCAGCGAACAGATCAAAAACATTCAGTACTTC	CASSEQIKNIQYF
18	TRBV4-1	TRBD2	TRBJ2-3	many	TGCGCCAGCAGCCAAAATTATCGGCTAGCGGGGGTCGCAGATACGCAGTATTTT	CASSQNYRLAGVADTQYF
15	TRBV10-3	.	TRBJ2-1	.	TGTGCCATCAGTAAGACCGAGCCCGCTTACAATGAGCAGTTCTTC	CAISKTEPAYNEQFF
14	TRBV4-3	.	TRBJ1-2	few	TGCGCCAGCAGCCAAGGTACAGGCCGCTATGGCTACACCTTC	CASSQGTGRYGYTF
12	TRBV12-3/TRBV12-4	.	TRBJ2-7	.	TGTGCCAGCAGGGCCCAGGGCTACGAGCAGTACTTC	CASRAQGYEQYF